This T cell receptor beta chain derives from a study of T-cell memory formation after mild COVID-19. MiXCR was run by TCRdb on the 5' RACE reads, yielding one entry per CDR3 protein. The sample contains about 260,000 distinct CDR3 sequences, roughly 16% of which appear only once. V gave up 5 bases and J gave up 8 bases, with 19 bases separating them. Germline values: CDR1 SGHAT, CDR2 FQNNGV. The CDR3 covers 16 residues. The receptor comes from a man aged 18 to 30 who had mild COVID-19 (a few samples of this study predate the infection). Cell type and time point are not known. The sequenced material came from PBMCs or a T cell subset sorted from them (not recorded which). V is TRBV11-2 and J is TRBJ1-6; D remains unclear. The CDR3 sequence: CASSPTPDLGDSPLHF. The CDR3 nucleotides are TGTGCCAGCAGCCCTACACCGGACCTTGGGGATTCACCCCTCCACTTT.